Below, 9 T cell receptor beta chains from the same sample are listed, as sequenced in a study of cytomegalovirus exposure and HLA in healthy donors (dated by TCRdb to about 2017). Library preparation employed the immunoSEQ multiplex PCR assay. TCRdb mirrors the immuneACCESS table, restricted to in-frame sequences. Some clones are absent from its copies; in checked studies, under half trace to an unresolved V gene, and the reason for the others is unknown. The sample has about 160,000 clones on record, roughly 83% of them singletons. Roughly a tenth of the sample rests with the top ten. Sequenced input: PBMCs. These receptor sequences come from a man aged 25 to 40 in good health and CMV-seropositive.

This sequence joins TRBV28 and TRBJ2-7; the D is unclear. The ends were cut back, 8 bases at V and 5 bases at J, with 16 bases in the middle. CDR1 is MDHEN and CDR2 is SYDVKM in the germline V gene. The CDR3 extends over 13 amino acids. CDR3 region: CASFSTANDEQYF. DNA for the CDR3: TGTGCCAGCTTTTCAACCGCGAACGACGAGCAGTACTTC.

This CDR3 reads CASSPAGRGGGYTF. The CDR3 DNA sequence: TGTGCCAGCAGCCCGGCGGGCAGGGGTGGCGGCTACACCTTC. The V gene is TRBV5-6, the J gene TRBJ1-2; TRBD1 is a possible D gene (6 bases). Trimming cost V 4 bases and J 8 bases, with 18 bases left between them. This CDR3 has 14 amino acids. Germline V gives CDR1 SGHDT, CDR2 YYEEEE. Complete variable domain (other parts from reference TRBV5-6 and TRBJ1-2): DAGVTQSPTHLIKTRGQQVTLRCSPKSGHDTVSWYQQALGQGPQFIFQYYEEEERQRGNFPDRFSGHQFPNYSSELNVNALLLGDSALYLCASSPAGRGGGYTFGSGTRLTVV.

V gene TRBV6-6 combines with J gene TRBJ1-3, with 8 bases that match TRBD1. J gave up 3 bases and V 5 bases, and 3 bases lay outside the gene matches. This CDR3 spans 14 amino acids. Germline CDR1 and CDR2: MNHNY and SVGAGI (reference sequence). CDR3 sequence reads: CASSTDRVGNTIYF. In nucleotides, the CDR3 is TGTGCCAGCAGTACGGACAGGGTTGGAAACACCATATATTTT.

This sequence joins TRBV4-2 and TRBJ2-7; D gene uncertain. Germline V lookup: CDR1 LGHNA, CDR2 YNFKEQ. The CDR3 spans 14 residues. V was shortened by 0 bases and J by 3 bases, with 9 bases between the two germline ends. CDR3 nucleotide sequence: TGTGCCAGCAGCCAAGAGGCCAGGAACTACGAGCAGTACTTC. Its protein product is CASSQEARNYEQYF.

This rearrangement joins TRBV6-1 to TRBJ1-2; 7 positions match TRBD1. The CDR3 loop spans 14 amino acids. The trim removed 6 bases at V and 9 bases at J, leaving 13 bases unmatched. Germline V gene data show CDR1 as MNHNS and CDR2 as SASEGT. CDR3 nucleotide sequence: TGTGCCAGCAGGTTTGAGACAGGGAGGTTTAGCTACACCTTC. This translates into CASRFETGRFSYTF.

CDR3 sequence: CATKRDRGLILPQHF. The CDR3 DNA follows: TGTGCCACCAAGAGGGACAGGGGGTTAATTTTGCCCCAGCATTTT. The chain is built from TRBV28 and TRBJ1-5; TRBD1 matches 11 bases. Germline trimming cut 10 bases from V and 9 bases from J; bases unmatched to any gene: 14. This CDR3 has 15 amino acids. Germline CDR1 is MDHEN and CDR2 is SYDVKM.

This chain joins TRBV14 and TRBJ2-1, with D possibly being TRBD1 (5 bases). The CDR3 spans 15 residues. V gave up 0 bases and J gave up 7 bases, with 13 bases separating them. The germline V gene encodes CDR1 SGHDN and CDR2 FVKESK. The CDR3 bases are TGTGCCAGCAGCCAAGATGTCGGACACCCTAATGAGCAGTTCTTC. This codes for CASSQDVGHPNEQFF.

DNA of the CDR3: TGTGCCAGCAGGGGGACTAGCGGGATCTACTACGAGCAGTACTTC. This sequence encodes CASRGTSGIYYEQYF. The V gene is TRBV6-5, the J gene TRBJ2-7, with TRBD2 matching 13 bases. The junction had 5 bases not matched to a gene; V was cut back by 6 bases and J by 3 bases. CDR3 length: 15 residues. Germline CDR1 is MNHEY and CDR2 is SVGAGI.

The chain has TRBV7-6 and TRBJ1-5; D remains ambiguous. Trimming stripped 4 bases from V and 4 bases from J, with 8 bases between. Germline V gene data show CDR1 as SGHVS and CDR2 as FNYEAQ. This CDR3 is built from 13 residues. CDR3 sequence reads: CASSWAINQPQHF. CDR3 bases: TGTGCCAGCAGCTGGGCCATAAATCAGCCCCAGCATTTT.